In this sample, the clone carrying this T cell receptor beta chain turned up once. In the original processing: Reference gene primer amplification gave estimated nucleated cell counts. TCRdb's table, derived via immunoSEQ multiplex PCR, lists solely in-frame clones and lacks some. Clone size and the V and J calls come from that table; the DNA yielded D and trimming. The table includes under 200,000 clones, about 84% detected once. The sample comes from a study of blood T cell repertoires in COVID-19. Study summary: T cells, B-cell-depleted T cells, or PBMCs supplied cDNA or gDNA.

The CDR3 runs 14 residues. V trimming: 5 bases; J trimming: 7 bases; junction bases outside the gene matches: 7. Germline CDR1 and CDR2: SGHVS and FQNEAQ. The receptor's source is a woman in her 30s with acute or convalescent COVID-19. The sample consisted of peripheral blood. The chain joins TRBV7-8 to TRBJ2-3, with 9 bases fitting TRBD2. The chain's CDR3 is CASSDSGRGNTQYF. Written as DNA, the CDR3 is TGTGCCAGCAGCGATAGCGGGAGAGGAAATACGCAGTATTTT.